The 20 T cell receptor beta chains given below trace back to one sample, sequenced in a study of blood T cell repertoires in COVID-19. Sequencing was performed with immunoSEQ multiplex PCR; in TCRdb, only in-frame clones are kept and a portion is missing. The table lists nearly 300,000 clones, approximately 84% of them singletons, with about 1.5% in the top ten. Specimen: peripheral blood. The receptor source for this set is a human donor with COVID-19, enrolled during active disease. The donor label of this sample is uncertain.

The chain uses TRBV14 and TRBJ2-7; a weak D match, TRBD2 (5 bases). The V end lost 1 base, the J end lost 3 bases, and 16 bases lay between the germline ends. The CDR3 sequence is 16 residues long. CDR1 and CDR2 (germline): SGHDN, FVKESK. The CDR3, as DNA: TGTGCCAGCAGCCAAGGGCCCGGGGTAATTAGCTACGAGCAGTACTTC. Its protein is CASSQGPGVISYEQYF.

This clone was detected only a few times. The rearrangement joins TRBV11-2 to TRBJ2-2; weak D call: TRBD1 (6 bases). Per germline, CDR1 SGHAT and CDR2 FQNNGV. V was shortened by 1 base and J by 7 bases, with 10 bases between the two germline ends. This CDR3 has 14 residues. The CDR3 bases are TGTGCCAGCAGCTTAGCAGGGGTTGTCGGGGAGCTGTTTTTT. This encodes CASSLAGVVGELFF.

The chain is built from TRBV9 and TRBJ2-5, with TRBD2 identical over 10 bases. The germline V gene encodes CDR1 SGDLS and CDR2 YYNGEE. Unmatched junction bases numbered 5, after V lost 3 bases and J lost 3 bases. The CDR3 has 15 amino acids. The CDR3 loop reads CASSAPGLAKETQYF. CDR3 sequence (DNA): TGTGCCAGCAGCGCTCCGGGACTAGCGAAAGAGACCCAGTACTTC.

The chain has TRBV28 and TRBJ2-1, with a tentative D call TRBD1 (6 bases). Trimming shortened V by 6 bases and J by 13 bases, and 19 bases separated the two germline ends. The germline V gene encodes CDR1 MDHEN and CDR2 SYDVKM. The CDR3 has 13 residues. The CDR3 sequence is CASSSGGPSSQFF. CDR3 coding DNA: TGTGCCAGCAGCAGTGGGGGCCCATCTAGCCAGTTCTTC. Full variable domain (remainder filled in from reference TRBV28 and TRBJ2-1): DVKVTQSSRYLVKRTGEKVFLECVQDMDHENMFWYRQDPGLGLRLIYFSYDVKMKEKGDIPEGYSVSREKKERFSLILESASTNQTSMYLCASSSGGPSSQFFGPGTRLTVL.

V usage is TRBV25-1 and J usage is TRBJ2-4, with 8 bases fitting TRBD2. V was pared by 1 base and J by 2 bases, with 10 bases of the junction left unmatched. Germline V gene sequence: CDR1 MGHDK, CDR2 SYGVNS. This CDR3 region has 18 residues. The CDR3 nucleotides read TGTGCCAGCAGTGAATTCGACGGGAGGGCCTTTACCAAAAACATTCAGTACTTC. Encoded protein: CASSEFDGRAFTKNIQYF.

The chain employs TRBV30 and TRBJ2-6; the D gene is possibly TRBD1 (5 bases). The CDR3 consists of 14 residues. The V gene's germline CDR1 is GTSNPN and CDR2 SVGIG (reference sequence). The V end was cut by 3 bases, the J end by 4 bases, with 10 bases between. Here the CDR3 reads CAWRLGAGANVLTF. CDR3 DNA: TGTGCCTGGAGGCTAGGGGCCGGGGCCAACGTCCTGACTTTC. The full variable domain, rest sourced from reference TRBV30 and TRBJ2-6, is SQTIHQWPATLVQPVGSPLSLECTVEGTSNPNLYWYRQAAGRGLQLLFYSVGIGQISSEVPQNLSASRPQDRQFILSSKKLLLSDSGFYLCAWRLGAGANVLTFGAGSRLTVL.

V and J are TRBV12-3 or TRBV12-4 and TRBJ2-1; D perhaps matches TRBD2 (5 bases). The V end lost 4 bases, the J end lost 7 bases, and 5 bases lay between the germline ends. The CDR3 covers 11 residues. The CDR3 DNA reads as TGTGCCAGCAGTTGGAGGAATGAGCAGTTCTTC. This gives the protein CASSWRNEQFF.

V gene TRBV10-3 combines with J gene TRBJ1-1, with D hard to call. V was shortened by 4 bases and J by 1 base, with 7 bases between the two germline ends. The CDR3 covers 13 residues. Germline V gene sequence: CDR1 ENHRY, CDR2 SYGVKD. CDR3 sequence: CAISGGPNTEAFF. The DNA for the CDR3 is TGTGCCATCAGTGGTGGGCCGAACACTGAAGCTTTCTTT.

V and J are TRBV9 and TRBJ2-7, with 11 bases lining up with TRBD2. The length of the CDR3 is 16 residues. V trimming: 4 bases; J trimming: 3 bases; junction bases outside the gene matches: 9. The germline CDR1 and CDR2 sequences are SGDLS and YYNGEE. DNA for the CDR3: TGTGCCAGCAGCTTCGGGACTAGCGGAGGAGGCTACGAGCAGTACTTC. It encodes CASSFGTSGGGYEQYF. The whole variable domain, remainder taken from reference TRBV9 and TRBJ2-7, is DSGVTQTPKHLITATGQRVTLRCSPRSGDLSVYWYQQSLDQGLQFLIQYYNGEERAKGNILERFSAQQFPDLHSELNLSSLELGDSALYFCASSFGTSGGGYEQYFGPGTRLTVT.

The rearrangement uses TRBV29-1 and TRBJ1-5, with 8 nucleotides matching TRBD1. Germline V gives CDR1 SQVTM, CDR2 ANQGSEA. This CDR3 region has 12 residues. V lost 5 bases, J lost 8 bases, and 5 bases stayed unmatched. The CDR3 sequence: CSVRQGMEPQHF. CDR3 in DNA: TGCAGCGTTCGACAGGGGATGGAGCCCCAGCATTTT.

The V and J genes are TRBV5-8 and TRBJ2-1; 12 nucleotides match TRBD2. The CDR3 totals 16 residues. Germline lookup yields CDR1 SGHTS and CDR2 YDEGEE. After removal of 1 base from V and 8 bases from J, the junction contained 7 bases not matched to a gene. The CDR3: CASSLMTSGSSDEQFF. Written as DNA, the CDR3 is TGTGCCAGCAGCTTGATGACTAGCGGGAGTTCGGATGAGCAGTTCTTC.

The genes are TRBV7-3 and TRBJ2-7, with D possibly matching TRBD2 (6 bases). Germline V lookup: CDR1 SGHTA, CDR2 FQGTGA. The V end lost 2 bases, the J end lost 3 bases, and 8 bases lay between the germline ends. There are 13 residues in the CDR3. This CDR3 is CASSLGRNYEQYF. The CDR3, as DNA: TGTGCCAGCAGCTTAGGGAGGAACTACGAGCAGTACTTC.

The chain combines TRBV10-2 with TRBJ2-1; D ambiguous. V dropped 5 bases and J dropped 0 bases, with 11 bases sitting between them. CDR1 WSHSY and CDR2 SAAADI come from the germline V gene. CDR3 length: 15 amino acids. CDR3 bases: TGCGCCAGCAGTTCCCGGGTCGACTCCTACAATGAGCAGTTCTTC. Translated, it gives CASSSRVDSYNEQFF.

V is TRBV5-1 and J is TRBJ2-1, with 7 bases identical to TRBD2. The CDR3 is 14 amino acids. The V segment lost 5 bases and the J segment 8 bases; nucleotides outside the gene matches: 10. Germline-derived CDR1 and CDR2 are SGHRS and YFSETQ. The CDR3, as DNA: TGCGCCAGCAGAATTGGGTTAGCGGGTGATGAGCAGTTCTTC. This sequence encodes CASRIGLAGDEQFF.

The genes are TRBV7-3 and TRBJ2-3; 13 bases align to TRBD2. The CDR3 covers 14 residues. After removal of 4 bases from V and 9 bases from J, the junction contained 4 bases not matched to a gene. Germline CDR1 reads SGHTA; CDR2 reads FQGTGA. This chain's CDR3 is CASSSGTSGITQYF. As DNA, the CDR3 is TGTGCCAGCAGCTCGGGGACTAGCGGGATAACGCAGTATTTT.

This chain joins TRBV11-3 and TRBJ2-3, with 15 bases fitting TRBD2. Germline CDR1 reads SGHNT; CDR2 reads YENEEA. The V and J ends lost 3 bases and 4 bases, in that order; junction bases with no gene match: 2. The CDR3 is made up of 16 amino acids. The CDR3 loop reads CASSFGLAGGPDTQYF. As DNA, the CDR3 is TGTGCCAGCAGCTTTGGACTAGCGGGAGGGCCAGATACGCAGTATTTT.

The CDR3 is CASSGRWTVLNYGYTF. The CDR3 DNA is TGTGCCAGCAGTGGACGGTGGACAGTCCTTAACTATGGCTACACCTTC. The rearrangement uses TRBV25-1 and TRBJ1-2; tentatively, D is TRBD1 (6 bases). The germline V and J ends were trimmed by 4 bases and 1 base, with 16 bases remaining between them. Germline values: CDR1 MGHDK, CDR2 SYGVNS. The CDR3 has 16 amino acids.

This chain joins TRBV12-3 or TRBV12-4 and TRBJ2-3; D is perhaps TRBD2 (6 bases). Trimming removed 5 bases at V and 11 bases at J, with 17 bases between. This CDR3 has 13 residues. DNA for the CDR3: TGTGCCAGCAGTCAGAGGGAGGCGCTCCAGCAGTATTTT. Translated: CASSQREALQQYF.

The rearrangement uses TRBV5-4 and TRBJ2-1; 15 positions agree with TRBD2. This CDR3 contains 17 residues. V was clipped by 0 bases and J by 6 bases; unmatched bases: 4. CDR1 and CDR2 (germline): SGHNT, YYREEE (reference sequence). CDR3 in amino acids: CASSLGTSGRASNEQFF. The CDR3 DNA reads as TGTGCCAGCAGCTTGGGGACTAGCGGGAGGGCCTCCAATGAGCAGTTCTTC. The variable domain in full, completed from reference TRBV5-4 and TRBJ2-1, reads ETGVTQSPTHLIKTRGQQVTLRCSSQSGHNTVSWYQQALGQGPQFIFQYYREEENGRGNFPPRFSGLQFPNYSSELNVNALELDDSALYLCASSLGTSGRASNEQFFGPGTRLTVL.

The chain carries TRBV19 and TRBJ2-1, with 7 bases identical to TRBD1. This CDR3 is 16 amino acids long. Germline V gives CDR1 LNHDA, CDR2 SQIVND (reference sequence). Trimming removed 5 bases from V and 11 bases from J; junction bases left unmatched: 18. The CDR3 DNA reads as TGTGCCAGTAGTCCGGTCCCGGGACAGACGTCGGGGCAGCAGTTCTTC. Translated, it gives CASSPVPGQTSGQQFF.